The 32 T cell receptor beta chains below all came from one sample that was sequenced in a study of T cells of healthy individuals. TCRdb passed the 5' RACE reads through MiXCR, listing each CDR3 protein once. The sample carries fewer than 75,000 distinct CDR3 sequences, about a sixth recorded once. Receptors were obtained from a human donor in good health.

This clonotype was seen a handful of times. V usage is TRBV2 and J usage is TRBJ2-1; 7 nucleotides match TRBD2. Germline trimming cut 2 bases from V and 8 bases from J; bases unmatched to any gene: 12. The CDR3 loop spans 16 amino acids. Germline CDR1 reads SNHLY; CDR2 reads FYNNEI. The CDR3 protein is CASSEWAGAKLDEQFF. For the CDR3, the DNA is TGTGCCAGCAGTGAATGGGCGGGAGCAAAATTGGATGAGCAGTTCTTC.

In this sample, this clonotype turned up many times. The chain couples TRBV7-3 to TRBJ1-6; TRBD1 might be the D (5 bases). Germline-derived CDR1 and CDR2 are SGHTA and FQGTGA. V lost 0 bases to trimming and J lost 7 bases, with 7 bases between them. This CDR3 is built from 14 residues. The CDR3 DNA is TGTGCCAGCAGCTTAACGGGGCCAAATTCACCCCTCCACTTT. This sequence encodes CASSLTGPNSPLHF.

This clonotype came up many times. The V gene is TRBV6-5, the J gene TRBJ1-6; D is possibly TRBD1 (6 bases). CDR1 MNHEY and CDR2 SVGAGI come from the germline V gene. Trimming removed 6 bases at V and 5 bases at J, with 14 bases between. This CDR3 region has 15 residues. The CDR3 reads CASSKGTQDNSPLHF. For the CDR3, the DNA is TGTGCCAGCAGCAAGGGGACACAAGATAATTCACCCCTCCACTTT.

The chain carries TRBV4-1 and TRBJ2-7; the D gene is possibly TRBD1 (5 bases). Trimming pared 4 bases from V and 7 bases from J, leaving 14 bases between. CDR1 MGHRA and CDR2 YSYEKL come from the germline V gene. The CDR3 is 13 residues long. In DNA, the CDR3 is TGCGCCAGCAGCCCCCTCAGGGTCGAGGAGCAGTACTTC. Residues: CASSPLRVEEQYF.

This clonotype was seen a few times. The rearrangement uses TRBV4-1 and TRBJ2-1; a weak D match, TRBD1 (7 bases). Germline V gene sequence: CDR1 MGHRA, CDR2 YSYEKL. This CDR3 has 12 amino acids. The V end was cut by 5 bases, the J end by 13 bases, with 15 bases between. CDR3 region: CASSGGTDKQFF. Written as DNA, the CDR3 is TGCGCCAGCAGCGGCGGGACAGACAAACAGTTCTTC.

This clonotype has at least ten counts. V usage is TRBV12-3 or TRBV12-4 and J usage is TRBJ2-3; a possible D gene is TRBD2 (6 bases). The CDR3 is 13 residues long. The V end lost 3 bases, the J end lost 6 bases, and 10 bases lay between the germline ends. CDR3 in amino acids: CASSFTRGDTQYF. CDR3 DNA: TGTGCCAGCAGTTTTACCCGGGGGGATACGCAGTATTTT.

Of note for this clonotype: The DNA is omitted, as the CDR3 cannot be located on it reliably, and the CDR3 follows TCRdb's listing. The V call is TRBV25-1, the J call TRBJ2-7; the D call TRBD2 from the table was never checked on the DNA. Germline CDR1 reads MGHDK; CDR2 reads SYGVNS. The CDR3 extends over 17 residues, inclusive of both ends. CDR3 in amino acids: CASSTSGTSGISYEQYF.

Ten or more counts support this clonotype. The chain has TRBV29-1 and TRBJ2-1; 11 bases map to TRBD2. The CDR3 has 15 residues. Trimming removed 4 bases from V and 0 bases from J; junction bases left unmatched: 2. Germline V gene sequence: CDR1 SQVTM, CDR2 ANQGSEA. The CDR3 reads CSVGLAGSSYNEQFF. The CDR3 nucleotides read TGCAGCGTTGGACTAGCGGGGAGCTCCTACAATGAGCAGTTCTTC.

The chain uses TRBV5-1 and TRBJ2-7; D uncertain. Germline loops: CDR1 SGHRS, CDR2 YFSETQ. V was cut by 0 bases and J by 5 bases, with 9 bases left in between. The CDR3 has 13 residues. The CDR3 DNA is TGCGCCAGCAGCTTGGCCGGTTTAAACGAGCAGTACTTC. This codes for CASSLAGLNEQYF.

The table lists this clonotype with many counts. The V call is TRBV9, the J call TRBJ2-5; 7 bases map to TRBD2. The ends lost 0 bases at V and 3 bases at J; junction bases unmatched: 8. This CDR3 has 16 residues. Germline V gene data show CDR1 as SGDLS and CDR2 as YYNGEE. In DNA, the CDR3 is TGTGCCAGCAGCGTAGCTCCGGGAGGAAGGGAAGAGACCCAGTACTTC. Translating gives CASSVAPGGREETQYF.

This clonotype occurred many times. The chain uses TRBV20-1 and TRBJ1-2; 7 nucleotides line up with TRBD1. V dropped 3 bases and J dropped 4; count of bases not matched to a gene: 8. CDR3 length: 14 amino acids. Germline V lookup: CDR1 DFQATT, CDR2 SNEGSKA (reference sequence). In DNA, the CDR3 is TGCAGTGCTAGGTCCGGGACAGTGACCTATGGCTACACCTTC. Translated, it gives CSARSGTVTYGYTF.

This clonotype was counted between two and nine times. The chain couples TRBV28 to TRBJ2-6, with 9 bases that match TRBD1. This CDR3 is 17 amino acids long. CDR1 and CDR2 from the germline V gene are MDHEN and SYDVKM. J was trimmed by 2 bases and V by 4 bases; bases with no gene match: 6. CDR3 in amino acids: CASSWSQGATGANVLTF. The CDR3 DNA is TGTGCCAGCAGTTGGTCACAGGGGGCAACTGGGGCCAACGTCCTGACTTTC.

This clonotype was picked up many times. The V gene is TRBV6-1, the J gene TRBJ1-3; the D gene is possibly TRBD1 (6 bases). This CDR3 is built from 15 residues. The germline CDR1 and CDR2 sequences are MNHNS and SASEGT. V was cut by 2 bases and J by 1 base, with 9 bases left in between. The CDR3 region is CASSEPQGSGNTIYF. CDR3 sequence (DNA): TGTGCCAGCAGTGAACCCCAGGGGTCTGGAAACACCATATATTTT.

The chain is built from TRBV12-3 or TRBV12-4 and TRBJ1-6, with a possible D match to TRBD1 (5 bases). CDR3 size: 13 residues. V was clipped by 6 bases and J by 8 bases, with 11 bases between them. This chain's CDR3 is CASSLVGHSPLHF. The CDR3 DNA reads TGTGCCAGCAGCCTCGTGGGGCATTCACCCCTCCACTTT.

This clonotype was observed at least ten times. V and J are TRBV15 and TRBJ2-5; 7 nucleotides agree with TRBD1. V dropped 5 bases and J dropped 2; count of bases not matched to a gene: 5. The CDR3 is 14 residues long. Germline V gives CDR1 LNHNV, CDR2 YYDKDF (reference sequence). CDR3 sequence reads: CATSVGTVQETQYF. The CDR3 DNA is TGTGCCACCAGCGTTGGGACAGTACAAGAGACCCAGTACTTC. The variable domain in full, completed from reference TRBV15 and TRBJ2-5, reads DAMVIQNPRYQVTQFGKPVTLSCSQTLNHNVMYWYQQKSSQAPKLLFHYYDKDFNNEADTPDNFQSRRPNTSFCFLDIRSPGLGDTAMYLCATSVGTVQETQYFGPGTRLLVL.

This clonotype was detected many times. The chain carries TRBV18 and TRBJ2-5; D unclear. Trimming left V 0 bases short and J 2 bases short, with 7 bases between. This CDR3 comprises 14 residues. From germline, CDR1 is KGHSH and CDR2 LQKENI. The CDR3 DNA is TGTGCCAGCTCACCACCCGGCCAGCAAGAGACCCAGTACTTC. This codes for CASSPPGQQETQYF.

There are a few counts of this clonotype. V usage is TRBV6-5 and J usage is TRBJ1-1; D might be TRBD1 (5 bases). Germline V lookup: CDR1 MNHEY, CDR2 SVGAGI. V lost 0 bases and J lost 6, with 8 bases in between. CDR3 length equals 13 residues. CDR3 residues: CASSYSRGAEAFF. DNA for the CDR3: TGTGCCAGCAGTTACTCGAGGGGAGCTGAAGCTTTCTTT.

This clonotype was picked up many times. CDR3 sequence reads: CASSQGQGPTEAFF. The CDR3 region has the DNA TGCGCCAGCAGCCAAGGACAGGGGCCGACTGAAGCTTTCTTT. The V call is TRBV4-1, the J call TRBJ1-1, with 8 bases lining up with TRBD1. The J segment lost 5 bases and the V segment lost 1 base, leaving 3 bases of the junction unmatched. Germline V gene sequence: CDR1 MGHRA, CDR2 YSYEKL. The CDR3 totals 14 residues.

This clonotype was observed many times. The chain joins TRBV20-1 to TRBJ2-7, with a possible D match to TRBD1 (6 bases). In germline, CDR1 is DFQATT, CDR2 SNEGSKA (reference sequence). This CDR3 contains 13 residues. V dropped 1 base and J dropped 6 bases, with 13 bases sitting between them. CDR3 sequence reads: CSARAGTRLEQYF. CDR3 nucleotide sequence: TGCAGTGCTAGAGCAGGGACACGACTCGAGCAGTACTTC.

This clonotype was found a few times. The CDR3 DNA is TGTGCCAGCAGCTTCCGGACGGGGAAACTCTCCTACGAGCAGTACTTC. It yields the protein CASSFRTGKLSYEQYF. V usage is TRBV9 and J usage is TRBJ2-7; TRBD2 might be the D (5 bases). Looked up from germline, CDR1 is SGDLS and CDR2 is YYNGEE. V lost 4 bases and J 0 bases, leaving 17 bases between the germline ends. The CDR3 is made up of 16 amino acids.

This clonotype was seen a handful of times. The V call is TRBV4-1, the J call TRBJ2-7, with 7 bases that match TRBD1. Unmatched junction bases numbered 3, after V lost 1 base and J lost 3 bases. CDR1 MGHRA and CDR2 YSYEKL come from the germline V gene. The CDR3 runs to 14 residues. CDR3 protein: CASSQARGLYEQYF. In nucleotides, the CDR3 is TGCGCCAGCAGCCAAGCTAGGGGGCTCTACGAGCAGTACTTC.

The table lists this clonotype with many counts. CDR3 sequence (DNA): TGTGCCAGCAGCCAAGGACTAGCGGGAGTCTCCTACGAGCAGTACTTC. Amino acid sequence: CASSQGLAGVSYEQYF. V usage is TRBV4-2 and J usage is TRBJ2-7; 12 bases are shared with TRBD2. The CDR3 has 16 residues. Germline trimming cut 1 base from V and 0 bases from J; bases unmatched to any gene: 1. CDR1 is LGHNA and CDR2 is YNFKEQ in the germline V gene.

This clonotype has at least ten counts. This chain uses TRBV5-8 with TRBJ1-4; D call uncertain. Germline CDR1 and CDR2: SGHTS and YDEGEE. The CDR3 is made up of 13 amino acids. The germline V and J ends were trimmed by 4 bases and 4 bases, with 8 bases remaining between them. The CDR3 sequence is CASSPENNEKLFF. The CDR3, as DNA: TGTGCCAGCAGCCCAGAGAATAATGAAAAACTGTTTTTT.

This clonotype appeared a few times. J is TRBJ2-3 and V is TRBV24-1; D is ambiguous. Germline CDR1 KGHDR, CDR2 SFDVKD. This CDR3 has 13 residues. Trimming removed 9 bases at V and 6 bases at J, with 15 bases between. The DNA for the CDR3 is TGTGCCACCGCTCCCCCCAATGCCGATACGCAGTATTTT. Protein: CATAPPNADTQYF.

This clonotype was counted many times. The rearrangement links TRBV10-3 to TRBJ1-4; D gene unclear. The CDR3 extends over 14 amino acids. Germline loops: CDR1 ENHRY, CDR2 SYGVKD. Trimming took 4 bases from V and 8 from J, leaving 14 bases between them. CDR3 coding DNA: TGTGCCATCAGTGGTTCTAGTGGTGGAGAAAAACTGTTTTTT. Amino acids: CAISGSSGGEKLFF.

This clonotype was observed a few times. The chain couples TRBV29-1 to TRBJ2-2; D is uncertain. Germline lookup yields CDR1 SQVTM and CDR2 ANQGSEA. This CDR3 contains 14 residues. Here the CDR3 DNA reads TGCTCAGCCCGGACGGCTGCGAACACCGGGGAGCTGTTTTTT. Its protein product is CSARTAANTGELFF.

This clonotype has more than one count but fewer than ten. The chain joins TRBV6-1 to TRBJ2-2, with D hard to call. Germline-derived CDR1 and CDR2 are MNHNS and SASEGT. This CDR3 spans 16 amino acids. The ends were cut back, 4 bases at V and 2 bases at J, with 14 bases in the middle. CDR3 loop: CASSGFGQINTGELFF. CDR3 DNA: TGTGCCAGCAGTGGTTTCGGGCAGATTAACACCGGGGAGCTGTTTTTT.

The genes are TRBV20-1 and TRBJ2-3; tentative D call: TRBD1 (5 bases). The CDR3 runs to 14 residues. Germline values: CDR1 DFQATT, CDR2 SNEGSKA (reference sequence). Trimming left V 5 bases short and J 2 bases short, with 14 bases between. CDR3 DNA: TGCAGTGCTTCTCAGGGTACCAACACAGATACGCAGTATTTT. Residues: CSASQGTNTDTQYF.

This clonotype turned up a few times. The chain links TRBV10-1 to TRBJ2-7, with unresolved D. CDR1 is WNHNN and CDR2 is SYGVQD in the germline V gene (reference sequence). Trimming stripped 0 bases from V and 7 bases from J, with 7 bases between. This CDR3 region has 12 residues. The CDR3 sequence is CASSESLLEQYF. CDR3 coding DNA: TGCGCCAGCAGTGAGTCCTTGCTTGAGCAGTACTTC.

At least ten counts were recorded for this clonotype. The rearrangement joins TRBV27 to TRBJ2-7, with unresolved D. The germline V gene encodes CDR1 MNHEY and CDR2 SMNVEV (reference sequence). CDR3 length equals 13 residues. Trimming removed 5 bases at V and 3 bases at J, with 11 bases between. The CDR3 bases are TGTGCCAGCAGTCCTCAAGTAAACTACGAGCAGTACTTC. Translated, it gives CASSPQVNYEQYF.

This clonotype was recorded at least ten times. This chain uses TRBV5-1 with TRBJ2-5, with unresolved D. The germline CDR1 and CDR2 sequences are SGHRS and YFSETQ. The germline V and J ends were trimmed by 0 bases and 0 bases, with 6 bases remaining between them. There are 14 residues in the CDR3. CDR3 sequence: CASSLARNQETQYF. Here the CDR3 DNA reads TGCGCCAGCAGCTTGGCTCGGAACCAAGAGACCCAGTACTTC.

This clonotype was counted a few times. This chain links TRBV28 with TRBJ2-7; 7 positions agree with TRBD1. The length of the CDR3 is 12 residues. Germline values: CDR1 MDHEN, CDR2 SYDVKM. With V trimmed by 8 bases and J by 4 bases, 5 bases remained unmatched. The CDR3 DNA reads TGTGCCAGCCGACAGGGAGCATACGAGCAGTACTTC. The encoded protein is CASRQGAYEQYF.